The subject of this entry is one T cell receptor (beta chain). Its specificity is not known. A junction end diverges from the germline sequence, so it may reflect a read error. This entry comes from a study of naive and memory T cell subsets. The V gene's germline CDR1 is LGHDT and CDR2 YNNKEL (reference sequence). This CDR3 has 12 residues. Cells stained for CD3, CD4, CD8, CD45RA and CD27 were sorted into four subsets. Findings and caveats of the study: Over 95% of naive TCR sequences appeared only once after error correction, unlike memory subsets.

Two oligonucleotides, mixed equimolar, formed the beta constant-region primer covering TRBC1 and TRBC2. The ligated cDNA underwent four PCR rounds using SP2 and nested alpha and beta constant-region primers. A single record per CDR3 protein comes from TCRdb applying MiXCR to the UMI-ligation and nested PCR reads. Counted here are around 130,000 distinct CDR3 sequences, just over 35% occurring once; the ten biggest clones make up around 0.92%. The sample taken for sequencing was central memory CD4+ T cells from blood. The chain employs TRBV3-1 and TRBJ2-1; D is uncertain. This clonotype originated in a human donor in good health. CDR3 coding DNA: TGTGCCAGCGGCCAAGATTTGGCAGAGCAGTTCTTC. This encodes CASGQDLAEQFF.